This TCR beta chain was identified during a study of T cell changes during pregnancy in multiple sclerosis. Repertoires were generated with immunoSEQ multiplex PCR, while TCRdb's copy carries only in-frame clones and drops some. In the table there are about 48,000 clones, approximately 88% of which are singletons. This clone qualifies as medium-sized. CDR1 and CDR2 (germline): SGHAT, FQNNGV. The V end was cut by 2 bases, the J end by 3 bases, with 11 bases between. The CDR3 contains 14 residues. The chain uses TRBV11-2 and TRBJ2-7; maybe TRBD1 (5 bases). The sequences come from CD4+ T cells from peripheral blood mononuclear cells, collected in the second trimester of pregnancy. The origin of this receptor is a female donor with multiple sclerosis, enrolled in a pregnancy study. For the CDR3, the DNA is TGTGCCAGCAGCTTACAGGGATTTTTCTACGAGCAGTACTTC. Translating gives CASSLQGFFYEQYF.